This T cell receptor (beta chain) derives from a study of long-term antiretroviral therapy in people with HIV. Assay version v3.0 of immunoSEQ was used, and it was run at survey level. Profiled with immunoSEQ multiplex PCR; TCRdb holds only in-frame clones, not every one. The sample holds 9,500 to 15,000 clones, 65% to 85% seen once. The CDR3 spans 13 residues. J lost 6 bases, V lost 7 bases, and 5 bases had no gene match. CDR1 is LNHDA, CDR2 SQIVND, per germline (reference sequence). Study results and limitations: Missing from the dataset were any data on ART adherence, viral resistance or therapy changes. Although diversity increased after ART, it remained lower than in transplant donor controls.

Comment on this clone: Its antigen is not known.

Every one of the donors gave at least one pre-ART PBMC sample and at least two post-ART PBMC samples. The sequence was collected from a woman aged 40-49 years with HIV. The input for sequencing was unsorted PBMCs, taken 0.8 years before starting antiretroviral therapy. The chain joins TRBV19 to TRBJ2-1, with 8 bases matching TRBD2. The DNA of the CDR3 is TGTGCCAGTAAATCGGGAGGGCCCAATGAGCAGTTCTTC. As protein: CASKSGGPNEQFF.